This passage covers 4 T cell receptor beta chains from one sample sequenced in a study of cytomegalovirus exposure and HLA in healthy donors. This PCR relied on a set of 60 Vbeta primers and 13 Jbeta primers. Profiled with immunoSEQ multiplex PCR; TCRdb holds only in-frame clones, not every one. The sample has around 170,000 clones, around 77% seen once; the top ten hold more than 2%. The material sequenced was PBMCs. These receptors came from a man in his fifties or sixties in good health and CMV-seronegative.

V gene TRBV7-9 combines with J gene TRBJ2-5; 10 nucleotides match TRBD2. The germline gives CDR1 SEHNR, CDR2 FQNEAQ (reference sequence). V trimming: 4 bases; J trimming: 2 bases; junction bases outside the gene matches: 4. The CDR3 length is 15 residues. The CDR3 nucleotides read TGTGCCAGCAGCTACACTAGCGGGGTTCAAGAGACCCAGTACTTC. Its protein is CASSYTSGVQETQYF.

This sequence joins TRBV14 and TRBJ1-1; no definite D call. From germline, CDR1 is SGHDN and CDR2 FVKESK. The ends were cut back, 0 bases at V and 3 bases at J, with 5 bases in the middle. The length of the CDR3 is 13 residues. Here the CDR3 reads CASSQEEHTEAFF. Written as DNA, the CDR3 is TGTGCCAGCAGCCAAGAGGAGCACACTGAAGCTTTCTTT.

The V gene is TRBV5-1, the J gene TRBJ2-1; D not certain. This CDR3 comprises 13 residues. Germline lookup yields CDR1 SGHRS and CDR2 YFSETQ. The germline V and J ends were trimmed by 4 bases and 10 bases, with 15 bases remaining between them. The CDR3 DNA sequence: TGCGCCAGCAGCCTGTCAGGTCTGAGCGAGCAGTTCTTC. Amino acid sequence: CASSLSGLSEQFF.

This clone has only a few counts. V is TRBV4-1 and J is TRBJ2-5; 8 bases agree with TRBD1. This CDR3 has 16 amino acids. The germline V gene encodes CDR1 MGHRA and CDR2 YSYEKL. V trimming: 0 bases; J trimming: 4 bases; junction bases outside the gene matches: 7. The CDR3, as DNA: TGCGCCAGCAGCCAAGAAGAAACAGGGGGAACAGAGACCCAGTACTTC. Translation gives CASSQEETGGTETQYF.